The rows below give T cell receptor beta chains drawn from one sample of a study of blood T cell repertoires in COVID-19. Sequencing used immunoSEQ multiplex PCR; TCRdb keeps in-frame clones, though not all of them. The sample yields over 130,000 clones, roughly 81% seen once. Sequences were obtained from peripheral blood. These TCRs come from a woman aged 50 to 65 with active or convalescent COVID-19. The CDR3 runs from the conserved cysteine through the conserved F or W. D genes are given only for firm matches. Expanded clones get a size class; other rows say once, few or many, or leave the size out.

d_gene	v_gene	abundance	j_gene	CDR3aa	CDR3nt
TRBD1	TRBV6-5	.	TRBJ1-1	CASSSAQGATEAFF	TGTGCCAGCAGCTCAGCGCAGGGGGCAACTGAAGCTTTCTTT
.	TRBV2	.	TRBJ1-5	CASSPIFNQPQHF	TGTGCCAGCAGTCCTATCTTCAATCAGCCCCAGCATTTT
.	TRBV12-5	.	TRBJ2-1	CASGLAGLHEQFF	TGTGCTAGTGGTTTGGCAGGGTTGCATGAGCAGTTCTTC
.	TRBV19	.	TRBJ2-6	CASSIKGGGAGANVLTF	TGTGCCAGTAGTATAAAGGGAGGGGGAGCTGGGGCCAACGTCCTGACTTTC
.	TRBV11-2	.	TRBJ2-5	CASSFGFQETQYF	TGTGCCAGCAGCTTCGGGTTCCAAGAGACCCAGTACTTC
.	TRBV28	.	TRBJ1-3	CASAGGGSGNTIYF	TGTGCCAGCGCTGGGGGGGGTTCTGGAAACACCATATATTTT
.	TRBV7-9	.	TRBJ1-6	CASSPLGSNNSPLHF	TGTGCCAGCAGCCCCTTGGGCTCAAATAATTCACCCCTCCACTTT
TRBD1	TRBV7-2	.	TRBJ1-2	CASSLEGARGYTF	TGTGCCAGCAGCTTAGAGGGGGCGCGAGGCTACACCTTC
.	TRBV7-6	many	TRBJ2-1	CASSLDGSSYNEQFF	TGTGCCAGCAGTTTAGACGGGAGCTCCTACAATGAGCAGTTCTTC
TRBD2	TRBV7-7	few	TRBJ2-2	CASSLGLAGPGELFF	TGTGCCAGCAGCTTAGGACTAGCGGGGCCCGGGGAGCTGTTTTTT
.	TRBV7-9	.	TRBJ1-3	CASSLSRGGSGNTIYF	TGTGCCAGCAGCTTGTCCAGGGGCGGCTCTGGAAACACCATATATTTT
TRBD2	TRBV18	.	TRBJ2-5	CASSSRGGQETQYF	TGTGCCAGCTCAAGTCGGGGGGGCCAAGAGACCCAGTACTTC
TRBD1	TRBV3-1/TRBV3-2	.	TRBJ1-5	CASRRQGGENQPQHF	TGTGCCAGCAGGCGACAGGGCGGCGAGAATCAGCCCCAGCATTTT
.	TRBV7-8	few	TRBJ1-2	CASSLVGQVLSGYTF	TGTGCCAGCAGCTTAGTGGGCCAAGTCCTCTCTGGCTACACCTTC
.	TRBV6-5	.	TRBJ2-7	CASRGTTEFSEQYF	TGTGCCAGCCGGGGGACCACAGAATTTTCCGAGCAGTACTTC
.	TRBV19	.	TRBJ2-1	CASSPTRSGEQFF	TGTGCCAGTAGTCCGACTAGGTCCGGCGAGCAGTTCTTC
.	TRBV27	.	TRBJ1-5	CASSLARVNQPQHF	TGTGCCAGCAGTTTGGCCAGGGTCAATCAGCCCCAGCATTTT
TRBD1	TRBV5-6	many	TRBJ2-7	CASSGSDRASYEQYF	TGTGCCAGCAGCGGCTCGGACAGGGCCTCCTACGAGCAGTACTTC
TRBD2	TRBV11-2	once	TRBJ2-5	CASSLDGTRTSTQYF	TGTGCCAGCAGCTTAGACGGGACTAGAACCAGCACCCAGTACTTC
.	TRBV21-1	.	TRBJ1-1	CASSGPRDRGTGNTEAFF	TGTGCCAGCAGCGGACCCCGGGACAGGGGAACGGGGAACACTGAAGCTTTCTTT
.	TRBV6-6	.	TRBJ1-6	CASSYSDSSYNSPLHF	TGTGCCAGCAGTTACTCGGACAGCTCCTATAATTCACCCCTCCACTTT
.	TRBV5-1	.	TRBJ1-4	CASSWETGNEKLFF	TGCGCCAGCAGCTGGGAGACAGGCAATGAAAAACTGTTTTTT
.	TRBV2	.	TRBJ2-2	CASSDNRAGGELFF	TGTGCCAGCAGTGATAACCGGGCGGGCGGGGAGCTGTTTTTT
.	TRBV7-2	few	TRBJ1-4	CASSLGQTPNEKLFF	TGTGCCAGCAGCTTAGGGCAGACTCCTAATGAAAAACTGTTTTTT
.	TRBV3-1/TRBV3-2	once	TRBJ2-6	CASSQGASGANVLTF	TGTGCCAGCAGCCAAGGGGCCTCTGGGGCCAACGTCCTGACTTTC
TRBD1	TRBV3-1/TRBV3-2	.	TRBJ1-2	CASSRRPGGSYGYTF	TGTGCCAGCAGCCGCCGCCCAGGGGGCAGCTATGGCTACACCTTC
TRBD2	TRBV28	few	TRBJ2-1	CASTTIGFGGKLAGGNQDEQFF	TGTGCCAGCACCACAATAGGCTTTGGGGGGAAACTAGCGGGAGGGAACCAGGATGAGCAGTTCTTC
TRBD1	TRBV25-1	once	TRBJ1-6	CASSDPGQGLPPLHF	TGTGCCAGCAGTGACCCTGGACAGGGACTTCCACCCCTCCACTTT
TRBD2	TRBV5-4	.	TRBJ2-1	CASSYSGVYNEQFF	TGTGCCAGCAGCTACAGCGGGGTTTACAATGAGCAGTTCTTC
TRBD1	TRBV6-5	.	TRBJ1-4	CASRGGTDHNEKLFF	TGTGCCAGCAGGGGCGGGACAGATCATAATGAAAAACTGTTTTTT
.	TRBV7-2	.	TRBJ2-5	CASSLHRVPKETQYF	TGTGCCAGCAGCCTCCACAGGGTACCCAAAGAGACCCAGTACTTC
TRBD1	TRBV15	few	TRBJ1-2	CATSRQGGFGYTF	TGTGCCACCAGCAGACAGGGGGGTTTTGGCTACACCTTC
.	TRBV6-6	.	TRBJ1-1	CASSYSSSGNTEAFF	TGTGCCAGCAGTTACTCGTCGTCAGGGAACACTGAAGCTTTCTTT
.	TRBV6-5	.	TRBJ1-1	CASSYVGRGGGTEAFF	TGTGCCAGCAGTTACGTCGGTCGTGGGGGCGGGACTGAAGCTTTCTTT
.	TRBV4-3	few	TRBJ2-2	CASSQGSATRTGELFF	TGCGCCAGCAGCCAAGGCTCGGCTACGAGGACCGGGGAGCTGTTTTTT
.	TRBV9	.	TRBJ1-2	CASSPVGTKDGYTF	TGTGCCAGCAGCCCAGTCGGGACTAAGGATGGCTACACCTTC
.	TRBV4-3	.	TRBJ1-1	CASSLSAGDTEAFF	TGCGCCAGCAGCCTTTCGGCAGGCGACACTGAAGCTTTCTTT
.	TRBV5-1	few	TRBJ1-3	CASSTWESLSGNTIYF	TGCGCCAGCAGCACATGGGAGTCTCTCTCTGGAAACACCATATATTTT
.	TRBV3-1/TRBV3-2	.	TRBJ2-1	CASSQEGGPRNEQFF	TGTGCCAGCAGCCAAGAGGGGGGGCCCCGCAATGAGCAGTTCTTC
TRBD2	TRBV4-3	.	TRBJ2-1	CASSHLEGGGALIEQFF	TGCGCCAGCAGCCATCTCGAGGGCGGGGGGGCCTTGATTGAGCAGTTCTTC
.	TRBV5-1	once	TRBJ1-4	CASSEQAGGEKLFF	TGCGCCAGCAGCGAGCAGGCAGGAGGAGAAAAACTGTTTTTT
.	TRBV6-6	.	TRBJ2-2	CASRPGGQNTGELFF	TGTGCCAGCAGGCCCGGGGGGCAAAACACCGGGGAGCTGTTTTTT
.	TRBV4-3	.	TRBJ1-4	CASSQNSGTPEKLFF	TGCGCCAGCAGCCAAAACTCCGGGACACCAGAAAAACTGTTTTTT
.	TRBV10-2	.	TRBJ1-1	CASSDPGASQRGTEAFF	TGCGCCAGCAGTGACCCCGGGGCTTCACAGCGGGGAACTGAAGCTTTCTTT
TRBD2	TRBV6-6	.	TRBJ2-5	CASSRGGAGETQYF	TGTGCCAGCAGCCGCGGGGGGGCCGGAGAGACCCAGTACTTC